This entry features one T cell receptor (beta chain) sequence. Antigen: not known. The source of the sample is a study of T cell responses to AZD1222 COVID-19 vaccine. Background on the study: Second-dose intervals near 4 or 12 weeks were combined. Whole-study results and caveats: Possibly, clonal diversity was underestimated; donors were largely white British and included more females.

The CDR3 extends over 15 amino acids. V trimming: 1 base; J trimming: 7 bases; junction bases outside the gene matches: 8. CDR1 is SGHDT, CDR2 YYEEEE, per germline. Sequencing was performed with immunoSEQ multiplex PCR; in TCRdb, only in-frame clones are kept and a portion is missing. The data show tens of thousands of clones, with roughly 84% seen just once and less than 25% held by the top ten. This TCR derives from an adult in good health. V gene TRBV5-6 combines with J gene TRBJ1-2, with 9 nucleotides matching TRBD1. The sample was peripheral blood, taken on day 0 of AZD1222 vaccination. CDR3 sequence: CASSLTGGEETGYTF. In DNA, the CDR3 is TGTGCCAGCAGCTTGACAGGGGGCGAGGAGACTGGCTACACCTTC.